The T cell receptor beta chain under discussion was sequenced for a study of cytomegalovirus exposure and HLA in healthy donors. Study details: In an early release, HLA-typed donors contributed tens of millions of unique TCR sequences. Whole-study findings and limits: Through in vitro validation, three CMV-associated chains were shown to be specific for CMV antigens. Across donors, sequencing depth was assumed by presence/absence analyses to be roughly uniform. Differences between HLA loci emerged in a later analysis of TCR association rates, with DRB1 most and HLA-C fewest.

The table lists this clone with a count of one. Its antigen is not identified. PCR employed 60 Vbeta and 13 Jbeta primers. The protocol was immunoSEQ multiplex PCR, while the TCRdb copy is restricted to in-frame clones and leaves out a portion. Of about 140,000 clones in the sample, roughly 73% were seen once. Trimming shortened V by 1 base and J by 10 bases, and 17 bases separated the two germline ends. The germline CDR1 and CDR2 sequences are LNHDA and SQIVND (reference sequence). There are 15 residues in the CDR3. The sample taken for sequencing was PBMCs. The clonotype comes from a woman aged 40 to 49 in good health and CMV-seronegative. The chain has TRBV19 and TRBJ2-1, with D possibly being TRBD2 (5 bases). As DNA, the CDR3 is TGTGCCAGTAGTATAGGAATCGCGGGCATCGGAGAGCAGTTCTTC. As protein: CASSIGIAGIGEQFF.